This T cell receptor beta chain was documented in a study of vaccination effects on CD4 cells after COVID-19. Points on this clone: Its antigen is not identified.

ViraFEST used viral peptide pools to expand antigen-specific CD4+ T cells before sequencing. The culture ran for roughly 10 days before CD4+ T cells were isolated. Convalescent patients had PCR-confirmed SARS-CoV-2 infection between March and December 2020. Germline V lookup: CDR1 SGHVS, CDR2 FQNEAQ. The CDR3 loop spans 12 amino acids. Unmatched junction bases numbered 7, after V lost 5 bases and J lost 15 bases. Libraries were prepared by immunoSEQ multiplex PCR; TCRdb keeps only in-frame clonotypes and omits some of them. Of tens of thousands of clones listed, 55% to 75% are singletons. Sequencing was performed on CD4+ T cells from PBMCs cultured with a peptide pool, taken before COVID-19 vaccination. The TCR sequence derives from a human donor who had a prior SARS-CoV-2 infection. The chain is built from TRBV7-8 and TRBJ2-1, with TRBD2 matching 10 bases. In nucleotides, the CDR3 is TGTGCCAGCAGCCGAGGGCCTAGCGGGAGGTTCTTC. Its translation: CASSRGPSGRFF. The whole variable domain, remainder taken from reference TRBV7-8 and TRBJ2-1, is GAGVSQSPRYKVAKRGQDVALRCDPISGHVSLFWYQQALGQGPEFLTYFQNEAQLDKSGLPSDRFFAERPEGSVSTLKIQRTQQEDSAVYLCASSRGPSGRFFGPGTRLTVL.